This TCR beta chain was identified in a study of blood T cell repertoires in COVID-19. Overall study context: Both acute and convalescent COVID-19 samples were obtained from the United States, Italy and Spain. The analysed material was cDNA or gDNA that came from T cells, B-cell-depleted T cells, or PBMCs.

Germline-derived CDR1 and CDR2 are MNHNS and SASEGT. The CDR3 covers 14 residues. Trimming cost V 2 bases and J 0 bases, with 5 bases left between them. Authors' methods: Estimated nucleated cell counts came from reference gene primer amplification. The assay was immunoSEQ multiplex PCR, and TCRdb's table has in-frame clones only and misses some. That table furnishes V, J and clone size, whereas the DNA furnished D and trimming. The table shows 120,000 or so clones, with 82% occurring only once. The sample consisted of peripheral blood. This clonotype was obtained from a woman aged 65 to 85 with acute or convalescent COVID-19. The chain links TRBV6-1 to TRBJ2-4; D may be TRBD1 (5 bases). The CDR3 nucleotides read TGTGCCAGCAGTGAACAGGGAGCCAAAAACATTCAGTACTTC. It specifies CASSEQGAKNIQYF.